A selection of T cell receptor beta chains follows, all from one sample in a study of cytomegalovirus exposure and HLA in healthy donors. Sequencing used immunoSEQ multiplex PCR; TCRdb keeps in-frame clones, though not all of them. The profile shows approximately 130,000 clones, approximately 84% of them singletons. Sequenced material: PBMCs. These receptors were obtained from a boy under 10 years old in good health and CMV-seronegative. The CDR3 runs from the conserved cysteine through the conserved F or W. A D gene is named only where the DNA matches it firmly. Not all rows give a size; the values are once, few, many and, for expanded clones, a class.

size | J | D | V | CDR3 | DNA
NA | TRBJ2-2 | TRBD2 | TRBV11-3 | CASSLDRLAGVAGELFF | TGTGCCAGCAGCTTAGATAGGCTAGCGGGAGTAGCCGGGGAGCTGTTTTTT
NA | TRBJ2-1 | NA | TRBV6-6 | CASSKLGSYNEQFF | TGTGCCAGCAGTAAACTAGGCTCCTACAATGAGCAGTTCTTC
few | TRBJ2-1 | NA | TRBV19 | CASSTLSNEQFF | TGTGCCAGTAGTACGTTGAGTAATGAGCAGTTCTTC
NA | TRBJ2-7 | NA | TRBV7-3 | CASSFGSPGEQYF | TGTGCCAGCAGTTTTGGGTCCCCGGGGGAGCAGTACTTC
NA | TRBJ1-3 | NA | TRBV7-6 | CASSLESTRFSGNTIYF | TGTGCCAGCAGCTTAGAGTCGACGAGGTTCTCTGGAAACACCATATATTTT
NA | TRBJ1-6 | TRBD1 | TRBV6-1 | CASSIQGAGGSPLHF | TGTGCCAGCAGTATACAGGGGGCAGGTGGTTCACCCCTCCACTTT
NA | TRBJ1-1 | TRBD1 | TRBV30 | CAWCRDTGVTEAFF | TGTGCCTGGTGTAGGGATACAGGGGTAACTGAAGCTTTCTTT
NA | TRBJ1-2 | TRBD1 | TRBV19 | CASSRQGALGYTF | TGTGCCAGTAGTAGACAGGGTGCGCTTGGCTACACCTTC
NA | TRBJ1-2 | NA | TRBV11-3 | CASSKQRSDSYRGYGYTF | TGTGCCAGCAGCAAACAAAGATCGGACAGTTACCGGGGCTATGGCTACACCTTC
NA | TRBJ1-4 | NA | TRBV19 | CASTRQDSRNEKLFF | TGTGCCAGTACACGGCAGGACAGTCGAAATGAAAAACTGTTTTTT
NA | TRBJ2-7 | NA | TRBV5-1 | CASSQETGVGSYEQYF | TGCGCCAGCAGCCAAGAAACAGGTGTGGGATCCTACGAGCAGTACTTC
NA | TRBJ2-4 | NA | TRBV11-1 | CASSSGQQRNIQYF | TGTGCCAGCAGCTCAGGACAGCAAAGAAACATTCAGTACTTC
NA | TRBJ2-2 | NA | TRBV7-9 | CASSSRDTGELFF | TGTGCCAGCAGCTCCCGGGACACCGGGGAGCTGTTTTTT
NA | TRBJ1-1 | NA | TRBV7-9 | CSSSFQGPEAFF | TGTTCCAGCAGCTTTCAGGGCCCTGAAGCTTTCTTT
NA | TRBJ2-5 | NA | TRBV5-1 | CASSLPEEELRETQYF | TGCGCCAGCAGCCTACCGGAGGAGGAGCTTCGGGAGACCCAGTACTTC
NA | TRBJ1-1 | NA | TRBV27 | CASSLDAPQGTEAFF | TGTGCCAGCAGTTTGGACGCCCCCCAGGGGACTGAAGCTTTCTTT
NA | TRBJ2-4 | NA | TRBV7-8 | CASSQDGLAKNIQYF | TGTGCCAGCAGCCAAGATGGACTAGCCAAAAACATTCAGTACTTC
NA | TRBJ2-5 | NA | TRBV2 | CASGEGQETQYF | TGTGCCAGCGGAGAGGGCCAAGAGACCCAGTACTTC
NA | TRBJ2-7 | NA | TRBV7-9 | CASSLPGQTVVPKNEQYF | TGTGCCAGCAGCCTGCCGGGACAAACTGTCGTCCCAAAGAACGAGCAGTACTTC
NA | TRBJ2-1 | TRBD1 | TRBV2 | CASTGQAYNEQFF | TGTGCCAGCACGGGACAGGCCTACAATGAGCAGTTCTTC
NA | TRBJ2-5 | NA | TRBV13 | CASSLGRLVETQYF | TGTGCCAGCAGCTTAGGCCGCCTAGTAGAGACCCAGTACTTC
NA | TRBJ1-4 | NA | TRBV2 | CASSPRGTGKLFF | TGTGCCAGCAGCCCCAGGGGAACGGGAAAACTGTTTTTT
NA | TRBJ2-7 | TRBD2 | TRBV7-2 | CASSSDTSGGNSEQYF | TGTGCCAGCAGCTCAGACACTAGCGGGGGGAACTCCGAGCAGTACTTC
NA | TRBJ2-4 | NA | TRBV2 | CAITTNRIAKNIQYF | TGTGCCATCACCACGAACAGAATCGCCAAAAACATTCAGTACTTC
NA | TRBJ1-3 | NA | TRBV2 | CASSGGPGTGNTIYF | TGTGCCAGCAGTGGAGGACCAGGGACTGGAAACACCATATATTTT
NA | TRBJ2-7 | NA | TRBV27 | CASSLRGSYEQYF | TGTGCCAGCAGTTTACGGGGCTCCTACGAGCAGTACTTC
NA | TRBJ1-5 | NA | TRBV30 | CAWSYGTEYQPQHF | TGTGCCTGGAGTTATGGTACAGAATATCAGCCCCAGCATTTT
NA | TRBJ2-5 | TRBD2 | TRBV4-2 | CASSQDLTSGTSYETQYF | TGTGCCAGCAGCCAAGATCTCACTAGCGGGACGTCTTATGAGACCCAGTACTTC
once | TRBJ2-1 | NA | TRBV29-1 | CSSPKGGTSYNEQFF | TGCAGCAGCCCTAAGGGCGGGACGTCCTACAATGAGCAGTTCTTC
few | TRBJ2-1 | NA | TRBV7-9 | CASSSRDKNNEQFF | TGTGCCAGCAGCTCCCGGGACAAGAACAATGAGCAGTTCTTC
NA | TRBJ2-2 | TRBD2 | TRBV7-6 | CASSLGLAGSRGTGELFF | TGTGCCAGCAGCTTAGGGCTAGCGGGGTCCCGGGGGACCGGGGAGCTGTTTTTT
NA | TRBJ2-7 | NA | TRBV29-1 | CSVELGEQYF | TGCAGCGTTGAGCTAGGCGAGCAGTACTTC
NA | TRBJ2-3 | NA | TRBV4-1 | CASSQDLSTDTQYF | TGCGCCAGCAGCCAAGATCTCAGCACAGATACGCAGTATTTT
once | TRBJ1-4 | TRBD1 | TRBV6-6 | CASRHGQGLFF | TGTGCCAGCAGACACGGACAGGGCCTGTTTTTT
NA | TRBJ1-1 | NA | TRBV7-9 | CASSSAGDTEAFF | TGTGCCAGCAGCTCCGCAGGGGACACTGAAGCTTTCTTT
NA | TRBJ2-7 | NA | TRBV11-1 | CASSFPPNKQGTYEQYF | TGTGCCAGCAGCTTCCCCCCGAACAAACAGGGAACCTACGAGCAGTACTTC
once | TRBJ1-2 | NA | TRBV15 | CATSRDPGLGYTF | TGTGCCACCAGCAGAGATCCCGGGTTAGGCTACACCTTC
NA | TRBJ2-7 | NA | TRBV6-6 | CASSYRVSDEQYF | TGTGCCAGCAGTTACCGGGTGTCGGACGAGCAGTACTTC